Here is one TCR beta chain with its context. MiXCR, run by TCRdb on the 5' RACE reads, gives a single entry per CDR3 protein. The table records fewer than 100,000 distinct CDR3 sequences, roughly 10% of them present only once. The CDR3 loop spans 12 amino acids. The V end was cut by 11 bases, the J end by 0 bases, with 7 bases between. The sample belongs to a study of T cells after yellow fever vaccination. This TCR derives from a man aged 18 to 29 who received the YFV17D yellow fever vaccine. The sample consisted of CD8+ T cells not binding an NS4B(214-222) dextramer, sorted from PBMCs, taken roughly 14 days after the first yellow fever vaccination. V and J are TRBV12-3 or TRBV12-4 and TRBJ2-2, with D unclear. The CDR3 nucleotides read TGTGCCTTTGGGGCGAACACCGGGGAGCTGTTTTTT. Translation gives CAFGANTGELFF.